This T cell receptor (beta chain) was recorded in a study of shared clonotypes between healthy human individuals. Across the study: CD4 naive and CD4 memory each took three plates per donor, while CD8 naive took two and CD8 memory one. Overall study findings and caveats: The naive CD4 repertoires of several donors were compared, and approximately 4.5% of clonotypes were shared. In having few donors, the study represented limited genetic and exposure-history diversity. The study sampled only blood, and tissue repertoires likely differ.

In the case of this clone: Its antigen is unknown.

TCRdb's table, derived via immunoSEQ multiplex PCR, lists solely in-frame clones and lacks some. Of millions of clones in the sample, roughly 96% are singletons; the top ten hold 0.1% to 0.15%. The germline V gene encodes CDR1 SGDLS and CDR2 YYNGEE. This CDR3 is 14 amino acids long. The germline V and J ends were trimmed by 4 bases and 4 bases, with 13 bases remaining between them. This receptor was taken from a young man in good health. Sequences were obtained from naive CD4+ T cells sorted from blood. This sample's subset: CD45RA+ positively selected. V and J are TRBV9 and TRBJ2-3; D is unresolved. CDR3 in DNA: TGTGCCAGCAGCCCCTTTGGCGGAGCAGATACGCAGTATTTT. Residues: CASSPFGGADTQYF.